This TCR beta chain was observed in a study of blood T cell repertoires in COVID-19. Sequencing was performed with immunoSEQ multiplex PCR; in TCRdb, only in-frame clones are kept and a portion is missing. The sample consists of 200,000 to 250,000 clones, 80% to 90% of them appearing once. The CDR3 contains 15 residues. The germline V gene has CDR1 MNHEY and CDR2 SVGAGI. With 0 bases removed from V and 2 bases from J, the gap between germline ends came to 10 bases. The receptor comes from a woman in her forties or fifties with acute COVID-19. Sample: PBMCs or T cells enriched from blood (not recorded which). The chain couples TRBV6-5 to TRBJ1-1; D is unresolved. The CDR3 nucleotides read TGTGCCAGCAGTTACTCGACTCCCCTCAACACTGAAGCTTTCTTT. This sequence encodes CASSYSTPLNTEAFF.